This T cell receptor beta chain appears in the sequencing data of a study of Graves' ophthalmopathy and Graves' hyperthyroidism. As the template, RNA transcripts were used to amplify TCR beta CDR3 regions. RT-PCR in the first round used HTBI primers; a second-round multiplex PCR followed. Using its own MiXCR run on the multiplex PCR reads, TCRdb lists one record per CDR3 protein. This sample carries about half a million distinct CDR3 sequences, around 15% of them seen once, and the ten largest clones take 9.5% to 10%. V lost 0 bases and J 2 bases, leaving 7 bases between the germline ends. This CDR3 spans 14 amino acids. Regarding the study as a whole: Blood shared most expanded thyroid clonotypes above 0.001 frequency.

In regard to this clonotype: Antigen unknown.

The sequencing input was blood. This chain links TRBV12-3 or TRBV12-4 with TRBJ1-1; D call uncertain. The origin of this receptor is a woman in her twenties or thirties with Graves' ophthalmopathy. The chain's CDR3 is CASSLAGFNTEAFF. CDR3 sequence (DNA): TGTGCCAGCAGTTTAGCAGGGTTCAACACTGAAGCTTTCTTT.